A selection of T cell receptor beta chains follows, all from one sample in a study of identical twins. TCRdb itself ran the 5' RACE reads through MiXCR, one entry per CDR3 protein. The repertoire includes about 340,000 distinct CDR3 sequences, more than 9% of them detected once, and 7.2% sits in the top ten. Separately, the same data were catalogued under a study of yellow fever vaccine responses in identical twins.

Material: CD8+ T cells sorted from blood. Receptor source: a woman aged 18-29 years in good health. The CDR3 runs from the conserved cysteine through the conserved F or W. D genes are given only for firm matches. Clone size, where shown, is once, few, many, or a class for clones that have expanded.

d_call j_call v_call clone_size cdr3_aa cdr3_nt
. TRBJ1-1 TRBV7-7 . CASSLKIGTEAFF TGTGCCAGCAGCTTAAAGATTGGAACTGAAGCTTTCTTT
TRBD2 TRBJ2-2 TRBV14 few CASSREFSGGPRHPGTGELFF TGTGCCAGCAGCCGAGAATTTAGCGGGGGGCCCAGACACCCGGGCACCGGGGAGCTGTTTTTT
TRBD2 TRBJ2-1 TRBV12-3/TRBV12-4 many CASISAGLYNEQFF TGTGCCAGCATCTCGGCGGGACTATACAATGAGCAGTTCTTC
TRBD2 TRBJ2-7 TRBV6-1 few CASRQGLAGTYEQYF TGTGCCAGCAGGCAGGGACTAGCGGGAACCTACGAGCAGTACTTC
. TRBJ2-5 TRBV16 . CASSRTAGQETQYF TGTGCCAGCAGCCGTACGGCGGGGCAAGAGACCCAGTACTTC
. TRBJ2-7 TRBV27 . CASSRRGGGSYEQYF TGTGCCAGCAGCCGCCGGGGCGGAGGATCCTACGAGCAGTACTTC
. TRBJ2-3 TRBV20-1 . CSARDYRLSSTDTQYF TGCAGTGCTAGAGATTATCGCCTAAGTAGCACAGATACGCAGTATTTT
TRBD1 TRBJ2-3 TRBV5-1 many CASSLEGTVQDTQYF TGCGCCAGCAGCTTGGAGGGGACAGTTCAAGATACGCAGTATTTT
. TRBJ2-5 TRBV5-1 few CASSLGGRHQETQYF TGCGCCAGCAGCTTGGGGGGACGGCATCAAGAGACCCAGTACTTC
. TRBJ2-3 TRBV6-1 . CASRGAGTQNF TGTGCCAGCAGGGGAGCGGGTACGCAGAATTTT
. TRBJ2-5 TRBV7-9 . CASSRQEQETQYF TGTGCCAGCAGCCGACAGGAGCAAGAGACCCAGTACTTC
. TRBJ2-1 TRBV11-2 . CASSSTSAGTVLSSYNEQFF TGTGCCAGCAGCTCAACTTCGGCGGGGACTGTGCTGAGCTCCTACAATGAGCAGTTCTTC
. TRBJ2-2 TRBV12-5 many CASFRTNTGELFF TGTGCTAGTTTCAGGACGAACACCGGGGAGCTGTTTTTT
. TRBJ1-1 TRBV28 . CASSLLAGLNTEAFF TGTGCCAGCAGTTTATTGGCCGGGTTGAACACTGAAGCTTTCTTT
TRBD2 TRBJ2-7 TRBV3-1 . CACSQEVQTSGTYEQYF TGTGCCTGCAGCCAAGAGGTTCAGACTAGCGGGACCTACGAGCAGTACTTC
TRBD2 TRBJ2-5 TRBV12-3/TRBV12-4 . CASSFSPSGGEQETQYF TGTGCCAGCAGTTTCTCGCCTAGCGGGGGGGAACAAGAGACCCAGTACTTC
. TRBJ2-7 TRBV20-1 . CSATDRGYEQYF TGCAGTGCTACCGACCGGGGGTACGAGCAGTACTTC
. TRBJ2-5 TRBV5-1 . CASRLGGQETQYF TGCGCCAGCAGACTCGGGGGCCAAGAGACCCAGTACTTC
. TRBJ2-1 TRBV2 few CASSEEGAVSYNEQFF TGTGCCAGCAGTGAAGAAGGGGCAGTCTCCTACAATGAGCAGTTCTTC
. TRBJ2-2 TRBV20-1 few CSAMVGGELFF TGCAGTGCTATGGTTGGCGGGGAGCTGTTTTTT
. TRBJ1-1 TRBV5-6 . CASSLDRAVTEAFF TGTGCCAGCAGCTTGGACAGGGCTGTCACTGAAGCTTTCTTT
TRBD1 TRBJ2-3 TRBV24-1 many CATSDGTASTDTQYF TGTGCCACCAGTGATGGGACAGCTAGCACAGATACGCAGTATTTT
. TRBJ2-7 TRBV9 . CASSANTQLYEQYF TGTGCCAGCAGCGCGAACACCCAGCTCTACGAGCAGTACTTC
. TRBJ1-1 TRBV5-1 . CASSPSPTGGTEAFF TGCGCCAGCAGCCCCTCCCCGACAGGCGGGACTGAAGCTTTCTTT
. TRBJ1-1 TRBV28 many CASSLGPREDTEAFF TGTGCCAGCAGTTTAGGTCCCCGGGAGGACACTGAAGCTTTCTTT
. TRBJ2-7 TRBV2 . CASSAGAGGNYEQYF TGTGCCAGCAGTGCTGGGGCAGGGGGGAATTACGAGCAGTACTTC
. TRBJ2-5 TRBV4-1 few CASSQGGTAPLKETQYF TGCGCCAGCAGCCAAGGAGGGACCGCGCCACTAAAAGAGACCCAGTACTTC
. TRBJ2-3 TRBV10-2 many CASSEAVTDTQYF TGCGCCAGCAGTGAGGCTGTAACAGATACGCAGTATTTT
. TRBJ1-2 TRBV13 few CASTERGGEYNGYTF TGTGCCAGCACCGAGCGGGGAGGAGAGTATAATGGCTACACCTTC
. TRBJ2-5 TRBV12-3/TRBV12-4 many CASSFLAYSQETQYF TGTGCCAGCAGTTTTCTAGCGTACAGCCAAGAGACCCAGTACTTC
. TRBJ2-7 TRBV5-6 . CASSLGTTRYEQYF TGTGCCAGCAGCCTTGGGACGACGCGTTACGAGCAGTACTTC
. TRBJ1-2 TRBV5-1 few CASSSGVRYYGYTF TGCGCCAGCAGCTCAGGGGTTCGATACTATGGCTACACCTTC
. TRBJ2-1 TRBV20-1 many CSASEDSTRNEQFF TGCAGTGCTAGTGAGGACTCCACTCGGAATGAGCAGTTCTTC
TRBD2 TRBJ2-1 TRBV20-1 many CSTPGLSSYNEQFF TGCAGTACCCCGGGACTAAGCTCCTACAATGAGCAGTTCTTC
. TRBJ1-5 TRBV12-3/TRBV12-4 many CASSLDQGKQPQHF TGTGCCAGCAGTTTAGACCAGGGTAAGCAGCCCCAGCATTTT
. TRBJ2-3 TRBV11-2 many CASSLDLADTQYF TGTGCCAGCAGCTTAGATCTTGCAGATACGCAGTATTTT
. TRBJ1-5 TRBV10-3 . CAISESDQPQHF TGTGCCATCAGTGAGTCAGATCAGCCCCAGCATTTT
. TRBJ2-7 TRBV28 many CASIPQGSNQRNYF TGTGCCAGCATCCCTCAGGGCAGTAACCAAAGGAATTACTTC
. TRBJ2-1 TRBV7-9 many CASSLVLGSYNEQFF TGTGCCAGCAGCTTAGTTCTGGGCTCCTACAATGAGCAGTTCTTC
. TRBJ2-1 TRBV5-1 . CASSVGEEQFF TGCGCCAGCAGCGTGGGAGAAGAGCAGTTCTTC
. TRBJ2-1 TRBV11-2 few CASSLVGPGWQFF TGTGCCAGCAGCTTAGTGGGGCCGGGGTGGCAGTTCTTC
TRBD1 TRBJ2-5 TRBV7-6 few CASSLGDREGTQYF TGTGCCAGCAGCTTAGGGGACAGGGAAGGGACCCAGTACTTC